The 11 T cell receptor beta chains below were found in one sample sequenced in a study of regulatory T cells in long-lasting Graves disease. According to the study, TCR beta libraries were built with iRepertoire HTBI primers and CDR3-region Arm-PCR. TCRdb reprocessed the multiplex PCR reads via MiXCR and lists one record per CDR3 protein. The profile shows some 450,000 distinct CDR3 sequences, about 15% of them singletons. As to time point: newly diagnosed GD, antithyroid drugs for less than 3 months. RNA from PBMCs was the source of the TCR library. This sample was also put to use in a study of T cells in Graves' hyperthyroidism and ophthalmopathy.

Sample: peripheral blood mononuclear cells (PBMCs), taken at new diagnosis, from a patient treated with antithyroid drugs. The receptor set was obtained from a woman aged 25 to 39 with Graves disease.

This clonotype was recorded many times. V usage is TRBV30 and J usage is TRBJ2-3, with 12 bases matching TRBD2. Germline V lookup: CDR1 GTSNPN, CDR2 SVGIG (reference sequence). The CDR3 length is 14 residues. With V trimmed by 7 bases and J by 2 bases, 4 bases remained unmatched. In nucleotides, the CDR3 is TGTGCCTTGTCTAGCGGGAGGGCCACAGATACGCAGTATTTT. It yields the protein CALSSGRATDTQYF.

The rearrangement joins TRBV4-3 to TRBJ2-7; possible D gene TRBD1, 6 bases. The CDR3 runs to 15 residues. Looked up from germline, CDR1 is LGHNA and CDR2 is YSLEER. Trimming pared 1 base from V and 4 bases from J, leaving 14 bases between. The CDR3 region has the DNA TGCGCCAGCAGCCAAGGCCCCCAACAGGGTTACGAGCAGTACTTC. This encodes CASSQGPQQGYEQYF.

This clonotype has more than one count but fewer than ten. A read error may be the cause here, since a much bigger clone is one base away. In this CDR3 the conserved last residue, phenylalanine or tryptophan, is missing, so a read error is likely. This rearrangement joins TRBV6-1 to TRBJ2-1; 11 positions agree with TRBD2. Germline CDR1 and CDR2: MNHNS and SASEGT. This CDR3 contains 17 residues. The ends lost 5 bases at V and 8 bases at J; junction bases unmatched: 14. The CDR3 sequence is CASSTRGPSGRLDEQFL. The DNA of the CDR3 is TGTGCCAGCAGTACCCGTGGGCCTAGCGGGAGGCTGGATGAGCAGTTCCTC.

This clonotype was seen many times. The chain recombines TRBV6-1 with TRBJ2-3; possibly TRBD2 for D (5 bases). The V end was cut by 11 bases, the J end by 4 bases, with 19 bases between. There are 14 residues in the CDR3. CDR1 and CDR2 (germline): MNHNS, SASEGT. The chain's CDR3 is CAAKRSEKSDTQYF. The CDR3 DNA is TGTGCCGCTAAACGTAGCGAGAAATCAGATACGCAGTATTTT.

V usage is TRBV6-5 and J usage is TRBJ2-1; 8 nucleotides align to TRBD2. CDR1 is MNHEY, CDR2 SVGAGI, per germline. The CDR3 is made up of 16 amino acids. The V segment lost 4 bases and the J segment 0 bases; nucleotides outside the gene matches: 5. In DNA form, the CDR3 reads TGTGCCAGCAGTTCCCCACTAGCGGACTCCTACAATGAGCAGTTCTTC. Residues: CASSSPLADSYNEQFF.

This clonotype has ten or more counts. The rearrangement uses TRBV10-3 and TRBJ1-1, with D possibly matching TRBD1 (6 bases). This CDR3 contains 13 residues. Germline loops: CDR1 ENHRY, CDR2 SYGVKD. V was pared by 5 bases and J by 1 base, with 8 bases between. CDR3 DNA sequence: TGTGCCATCAGTACACAGGGGAACACTGAAGCTTTCTTT. This encodes CAISTQGNTEAFF.

This clonotype was recorded many times. The J gene is TRBJ1-2, the V gene TRBV10-3; the D is unclear. The length of the CDR3 is 13 residues. Germline CDR1 and CDR2: ENHRY and SYGVKD. The V end lost 2 bases, the J end lost 2 bases, and 6 bases lay between the germline ends. The CDR3 region has the DNA TGTGCCATCAGTGAGGAGGTAAACTATGGCTACACCTTC. Translation gives CAISEEVNYGYTF.

The chain joins TRBV6-1 to TRBJ1-4; D is ambiguous. With 6 bases removed from V and 4 bases from J, the gap between germline ends came to 9 bases. This CDR3 has 13 amino acids. Germline CDR1 and CDR2: MNHNS and SASEGT. The CDR3 region is CASRPQLNEKLFF. The CDR3 DNA reads TGTGCCAGCAGACCCCAACTTAATGAAAAACTGTTTTTT.

This clonotype was seen repeatedly, ten times or more. The V gene is TRBV20-1, the J gene TRBJ2-1, with 9 nucleotides matching TRBD2. The V segment lost 5 bases and the J segment 7 bases; nucleotides outside the gene matches: 18. Germline-derived CDR1 and CDR2 are DFQATT and SNEGSKA (reference sequence). The CDR3 runs to 17 residues. CDR3 protein: CSAVVGSGSTARNEQFF. CDR3 bases: TGCAGTGCTGTAGTTGGTAGCGGGAGTACTGCCCGAAATGAGCAGTTCTTC.

At least ten counts were recorded for this clonotype. V is TRBV28 and J is TRBJ2-1, with unresolved D. V shed 2 bases and J shed 11 bases, with 7 bases lying between them. This CDR3 region has 11 residues. Germline V gene data show CDR1 as MDHEN and CDR2 as SYDVKM. CDR3 amino acids: CASSLRAKQFF. The CDR3 DNA is TGTGCCAGCAGTTTAAGGGCGAAGCAGTTCTTC.

The rearrangement uses TRBV24-1 and TRBJ2-6; D call uncertain. The CDR3 length is 15 residues. CDR1 is KGHDR and CDR2 is SFDVKD in the germline V gene. The V end was cut by 9 bases, the J end by 0 bases, with 11 bases between. The chain's CDR3 is CATARTSSGANVLTF. CDR3 coding DNA: TGTGCCACCGCCCGAACAAGCTCTGGGGCCAACGTCCTGACTTTC.